These 6 T cell receptor beta chains originate from one sample sequenced in a study of siplizumab effects on memory and regulatory T cells (dated by TCRdb to between 2019 and 2020). Receptor libraries were prepared by the immunoSEQ multiplex PCR assay. TCRdb provides this immuneACCESS table in a form limited to in-frame rearrangements. Some clones are lacking; in checked studies, under half of them reflect an unresolved V gene, and why the rest are absent is not known. The sample contains fewer than 120,000 clones, around 90% of them found a single time. Around 1.3% of the sample goes to the ten largest clones. Sample: CD4+ T cells sorted from blood. These receptor sequences come from a human donor in good health.

The chain uses TRBV5-1 and TRBJ1-3; TRBD1 might be the D (6 bases). CDR1 and CDR2 from the germline V gene are SGHRS and YFSETQ. The ends were cut back, 1 base at V and 0 bases at J, with 14 bases in the middle. The CDR3 has 17 amino acids. This CDR3 reads CASSLTGQMSSGNTIYF. The CDR3 DNA reads TGCGCCAGCAGCTTGACAGGGCAAATGAGCTCTGGAAACACCATATATTTT.

The V call is TRBV5-1, the J call TRBJ2-4, with D unclear. Trimming removed 2 bases at V and 6 bases at J, with 9 bases between. The V gene's germline CDR1 is SGHRS and CDR2 YFSETQ. This CDR3 contains 13 residues. The CDR3 coding sequence is TGCGCCAGCAGCTTTATCCCGGGAAACATTCAGTACTTC. Translating gives CASSFIPGNIQYF.

CDR3 sequence: CASSLGTGEGTF. DNA for the CDR3: TGTGCCAGCAGCTTGGGGACAGGGGAGGGCACCTTC. The chain carries TRBV5-6 and TRBJ1-2; 9 nucleotides agree with TRBD1. CDR1 is SGHDT, CDR2 YYEEEE, per germline. The CDR3 totals 12 residues. Trimming took 0 bases from V and 13 from J; bases not matched to a gene: 4.

This clone was found once. The chain uses TRBV15 and TRBJ2-1; D gene unclear. This CDR3 has 15 amino acids. In germline, CDR1 is LNHNV, CDR2 YYDKDF (reference sequence). V lost 5 bases, J lost 0 bases, and 11 bases lay in between. This chain's CDR3 is CATSPRGFSYNEQFF. The CDR3 DNA follows: TGTGCCACCAGCCCCCGCGGTTTCTCCTACAATGAGCAGTTCTTC.

This clone has just a few counts. The junction departs from the called germline gene at one end, perhaps through a read error. The CDR3 sequence is CASSLAAGYHETQYF. CDR3 in DNA: TGTGCCAGCTCACTGGCAGCAGGGTACCACGAGACCCAGTACTTC. This chain links TRBV18 with TRBJ2-5, with D possibly being TRBD1 (5 bases). The CDR3 totals 15 residues. Germline-derived CDR1 and CDR2 are KGHSH and LQKENI.

The chain employs TRBV15 and TRBJ1-4; D is ambiguous. Germline V gives CDR1 LNHNV, CDR2 YYDKDF (reference sequence). The CDR3 totals 15 residues. V lost 3 bases to trimming and J lost 0 bases, with 8 bases between them. The CDR3 sequence is CATSRGSATNEKLFF. In nucleotides, the CDR3 is TGTGCCACCAGCAGGGGGAGTGCAACTAATGAAAAACTGTTTTTT. Together with reference TRBV15 and TRBJ1-4, the CDR3 gives the full variable domain: DAMVIQNPRYQVTQFGKPVTLSCSQTLNHNVMYWYQQKSSQAPKLLFHYYDKDFNNEADTPDNFQSRRPNTSFCFLDIRSPGLGDTAMYLCATSRGSATNEKLFFGSGTQLSVL.